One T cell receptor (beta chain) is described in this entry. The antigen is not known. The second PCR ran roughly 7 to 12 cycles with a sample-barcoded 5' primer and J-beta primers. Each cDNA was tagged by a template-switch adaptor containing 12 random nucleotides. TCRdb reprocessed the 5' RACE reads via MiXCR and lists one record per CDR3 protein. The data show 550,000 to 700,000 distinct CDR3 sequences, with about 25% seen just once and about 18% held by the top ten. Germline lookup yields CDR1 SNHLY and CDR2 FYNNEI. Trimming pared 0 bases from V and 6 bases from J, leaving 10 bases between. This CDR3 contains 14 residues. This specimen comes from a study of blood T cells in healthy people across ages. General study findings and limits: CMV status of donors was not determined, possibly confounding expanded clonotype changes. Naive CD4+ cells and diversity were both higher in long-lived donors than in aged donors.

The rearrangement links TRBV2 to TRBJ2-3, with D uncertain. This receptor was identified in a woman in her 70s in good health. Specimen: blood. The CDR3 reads CASSEAGMRDTQYF. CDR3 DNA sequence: TGTGCCAGCAGTGAAGCGGGGATGCGGGATACGCAGTATTTT.